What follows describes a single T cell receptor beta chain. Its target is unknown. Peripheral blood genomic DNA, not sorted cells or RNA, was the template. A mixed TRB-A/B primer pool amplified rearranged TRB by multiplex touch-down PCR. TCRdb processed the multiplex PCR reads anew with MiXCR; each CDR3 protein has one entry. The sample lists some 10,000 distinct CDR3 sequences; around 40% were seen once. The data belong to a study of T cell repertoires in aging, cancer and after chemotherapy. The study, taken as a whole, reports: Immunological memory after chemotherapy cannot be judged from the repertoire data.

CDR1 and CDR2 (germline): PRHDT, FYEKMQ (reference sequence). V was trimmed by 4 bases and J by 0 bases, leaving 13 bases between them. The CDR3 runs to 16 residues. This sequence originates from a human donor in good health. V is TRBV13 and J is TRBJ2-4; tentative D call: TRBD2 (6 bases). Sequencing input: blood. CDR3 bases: TGTGCCAGCAGCTCCCAACGGGAGCTAGCCAAAAACATTCAGTACTTC. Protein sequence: CASSSQRELAKNIQYF.